The T cell receptor (beta chain) under discussion was sequenced for a study of shared clonotypes between healthy human individuals. Profiled with immunoSEQ multiplex PCR; TCRdb holds only in-frame clones, not every one. Among about 2 million clones, roughly 94% were seen once, and the ten largest hold roughly 0.13%. General observations from the study: Generally, naive subsets came out with larger estimated richness than memory subsets. Researchers sampled only blood; tissue repertoires likely differ.

There are 14 residues in the CDR3. The V end lost 4 bases, the J end lost 2 bases, and 13 bases lay between the germline ends. Germline loops: CDR1 SGHDT, CDR2 YYEEEE. Nashville, Tennessee was home to all donors, who were Caucasian adults. Details on this clone: Its antigen is not identified.

The source material was naive CD4+ T cells sorted from blood. This sample's subset: CD45RA+ positively selected. The source of this sequence is a man aged 18 to 30 in good health. The rearrangement links TRBV5-6 to TRBJ2-7, with D possibly being TRBD1 (5 bases). CDR3 sequence reads: CASSPQGQTYEQYF. The CDR3, as DNA: TGTGCCAGCAGCCCCCAAGGACAAACCTACGAGCAGTACTTC. Full variable domain (rest looked up from reference TRBV5-6 and TRBJ2-7): DAGVTQSPTHLIKTRGQQVTLRCSPKSGHDTVSWYQQALGQGPQFIFQYYEEEERQRGNFPDRFSGHQFPNYSSELNVNALLLGDSALYLCASSPQGQTYEQYFGPGTRLTVT.